This TCR beta chain was observed in a study of T cell changes during pregnancy in multiple sclerosis. The CDR3 has 13 residues. Germline loops: CDR1 SNHLY, CDR2 FYNNEI. The V end lost 3 bases, the J end lost 4 bases, and 7 bases lay between the germline ends. Using immunoSEQ multiplex PCR, the repertoire was profiled, and TCRdb retains in-frame clones only, with some absent. The table lists 78,000 or so clones, approximately 90% of them singletons, with about 1.5% in the top ten. V gene TRBV2 combines with J gene TRBJ1-5, with D maybe TRBD1 (5 bases). The source of this sequence is a female donor with multiple sclerosis, enrolled in a pregnancy study. Here the sequenced sample was peripheral blood, taken before pregnancy. The CDR3 DNA reads TGTGCCAGCAGTGAGACAGCGAATCAGCCCCAGCATTTT. Its protein product is CASSETANQPQHF.